The clone carrying this T cell receptor (beta chain) occurred a few times. This specimen belongs to a study of HIV-infected patients and healthy controls. Germline V gene lookup returns CDR1 MNHNY and CDR2 SVGAGI (reference sequence). CDR3 length: 16 amino acids. V shed 7 bases and J 5 bases; nucleotides not matched to a gene: 11. Roughly three months, about 14 weeks, into antiretroviral therapy, follow-up blood was collected. No cell fractionation was done, so the repertoire covers all unsorted peripheral blood T cells. Reverse transcription used approximately 500 ng RNA and constant-region primers for alpha and beta. Each of the alpha and beta chains got its own library through chain-specific third strand synthesis with indices. One entry per CDR3 protein results from TCRdb running MiXCR on the 5' RACE reads. The sample consists of 3,500 to 4,500 distinct CDR3 sequences, about 8% of them appearing once.

The sequence was obtained from an adult with HIV infection. The chain uses TRBV6-6 and TRBJ2-5, with TRBD1 matching 12 bases. This specimen consisted of blood, obtained during antiretroviral therapy. DNA of the CDR3: TGTGCCAGCATTCACGCCGGGACAGGGGGCTGGGAGACCCAGTACTTC. Protein product: CASIHAGTGGWETQYF.